Listed below are T cell receptor beta chains from one sample, sequenced in a study of blood T cell repertoires in COVID-19. Using immunoSEQ multiplex PCR, the repertoire was profiled, and TCRdb retains in-frame clones only, with some absent. The sample holds 450,000 or so clones; 90% are singletons and the top ten take 0.6% to 0.7%. The sequencing input was PBMCs or T cells enriched from blood (not recorded which). These receptors originate from a man aged 18 to 30 who had recovered from COVID-19. CDR3s include the opening cysteine and the closing phenylalanine or tryptophan. The D gene is left open where the match is weak. Rows give clone size only sometimes, using once, few, many, or a class for an expanded clone.

NA,NA,TRBJ2-1,TRBV5-1,TGCGCCAGCAGCGGAACCCACGGATGGGGGGGCGACTACAATGAGCAGTTCTTC,CASSGTHGWGGDYNEQFF
NA,NA,TRBJ1-2,TRBV29-1,TGCAGCGTTGAAGAGGTGGGCCTGTATGGCTACACCTTC,CSVEEVGLYGYTF
TRBD1,NA,TRBJ1-6,TRBV20-1,TGCAGTGCTAGTGTAGCGGGACAGGGGAATTCACCCCTCCACTTT,CSASVAGQGNSPLHF
TRBD1,NA,TRBJ1-4,TRBV5-5,TGTGCCAGCAGCCTGAGACAGGGACCTAATGAAAAACTGTTTTTT,CASSLRQGPNEKLFF
TRBD1,NA,TRBJ1-4,TRBV7-6,TGTGCCAGCAGCGGGGGGACAGGGGCAACTAATGAAAAACTGTTTTTT,CASSGGTGATNEKLFF
NA,NA,TRBJ1-1,TRBV28,TGTGCCAGCGGCGGCGGGGGCCCTGAAGCTTTCTTT,CASGGGGPEAFF
TRBD1,NA,TRBJ1-5,TRBV5-6,TGTGCCAGCAGCCTGGGACAGGGGTTAGGTCAGCCCCAGCATTTT,CASSLGQGLGQPQHF
NA,NA,TRBJ1-2,TRBV30,TGTGCCTGGAGTCCGTTCGGCAGGGGCAAGGGCTACACCTTC,CAWSPFGRGKGYTF
TRBD2,NA,TRBJ2-3,TRBV15,TGTGCCACCAGCAGAGGCCCGAGGCTAGCGGGGGCGGATACGCAGTATTTT,CATSRGPRLAGADTQYF
NA,once,TRBJ1-4,TRBV4-2,TGTGCCAGCAGCCGCGTTCAACCTAGCGGCGCAACTAATGAAAAACTGTTTTTT,CASSRVQPSGATNEKLFF
TRBD1,NA,TRBJ2-7,TRBV7-8,TGTGCCAGCAGCCCACGCACCGGGACAGGGGTTTCCGAGCAGTACTTC,CASSPRTGTGVSEQYF
TRBD2,once,TRBJ2-7,TRBV2,TGTGCCAGCAAGACTAGCGGGACCTACGAGCAGTACTTC,CASKTSGTYEQYF
TRBD1,NA,TRBJ1-6,TRBV19,TGTGCCAGTAGTGGAAAACAGGGGAACGGGAGATCACCCCTCCACTTT,CASSGKQGNGRSPLHF
TRBD2,NA,TRBJ2-2,TRBV6-5,TGTGCCAGCAGTCGGGGGGTGGCCGGGGAGCTGTTTTTT,CASSRGVAGELFF
TRBD2,NA,TRBJ2-2,TRBV24-1,TGTGCCACCAGTGACCACTGGACTAGCGGGAGGATCGGGGAGCTGTTTTTT,CATSDHWTSGRIGELFF
TRBD1,NA,TRBJ1-1,TRBV27,TGTGCCAGCAGCCAGACAGGGGGCAACACTGAAGCTTTCTTT,CASSQTGGNTEAFF